Included here is one T cell receptor (beta chain) sequence, with context. Its antigen is unknown. The CDR3 has 14 residues. The germline CDR1 and CDR2 sequences are KGHSH and LQKENI. Trimming cost V 3 bases and J 2 bases, with 10 bases left between them. The data derive from a study of OX40 agonist ivuxolimab in advanced cancers. Overall study: In this cohort, patients received ivuxolimab, an agonistic anti-OX40 (CD134) antibody. Patients enrolled in dose escalation were diagnosed with hepatocellular carcinoma, melanoma, renal cell or head and neck cancer.

Only in-frame clones appear in the TCRdb table, and some are missing; sequencing was by immunoSEQ multiplex PCR. The sample holds tens of thousands of clones, roughly 87% seen once. Overall study results and limits: Partial responders at 0.1-3.0 mg/kg showed near-lowest clonal expansion.

The material was CD4+ or CD8+ T cells sorted from blood, obtained in a trial of the OX40 agonist ivuxolimab. This rearrangement joins TRBV18 to TRBJ1-1, with D maybe TRBD1 (5 bases). This receptor was identified in an adult with an advanced solid tumor such as melanoma, head and neck, liver or kidney cancer. The CDR3 region is CASSPRGDNTEAFF. CDR3 bases: TGTGCCAGCTCACCGCGGGGGGATAACACTGAAGCTTTCTTT.